The count of the clone carrying this TCR beta chain is one. This record belongs to a study of blood T cell repertoires in COVID-19. V was clipped by 5 bases and J by 3 bases; unmatched bases: 4. CDR1 and CDR2 (germline): SGHNT, YENEEA. The CDR3 spans 15 residues. Adults between roughly 18 and 90 years of age took part from 20 to 25 US areas. Profiling relied on immunoSEQ multiplex PCR, and the TCRdb table lists in-frame clones only, not all of them. The repertoire has a few hundred thousand clones, around 91% of them found once; the top ten carry about 4.5%. The chain carries TRBV11-3 and TRBJ2-3, with TRBD2 matching over 11 bases. Sample: PBMCs or T cells enriched from blood (not recorded which). The clonotype comes from a woman aged 18-29 years with acute COVID-19. CDR3 in amino acids: CASSHGTSGTDTQYF. CDR3 DNA: TGTGCCAGCAGCCACGGGACTAGCGGTACAGATACGCAGTATTTT.